One and the same sample provided the 2 T cell receptor beta chains below, sequenced in a study of tumour-infiltrating T cells in Burkitt lymphoma. Sequencing used immunoSEQ multiplex PCR; TCRdb keeps in-frame clones, though not all of them. The sample includes some 1,500 clones, roughly 85% of them seen just once. The sequencing sample was made of tumor tissue. The source is a human donor with Burkitt lymphoma.

The chain has TRBV23-1 and TRBJ2-7; no reliable D call. TRBV23-1 is noted as an ORF with a role that remains uncertain. V lost 0 bases, J lost 0 bases, and 12 bases lay in between. The CDR3 is made up of 16 amino acids. CDR3 nucleotide sequence: TGCGCCAGCAGTCAATCAGTCTTTCTCGCCTCCTACGAGCAGTACTTC. Translated: CASSQSVFLASYEQYF.

This chain uses TRBV9 with TRBJ1-4; D perhaps matches TRBD1 (5 bases). The CDR3 runs to 15 residues. Germline CDR1 SGDLS, CDR2 YYNGEE. Trimming cost V 3 bases and J 4 bases, with 13 bases left between them. CDR3: CASSAAQGVNEKLFF. CDR3 nucleotide sequence: TGTGCCAGCAGCGCCGCCCAAGGGGTTAATGAAAAACTGTTTTTT.